The text below deals with one T cell receptor (beta chain). This entry belongs to a study of OX40 agonist ivuxolimab in advanced cancers. Generated by immunoSEQ multiplex PCR, the TCRdb table keeps only in-frame clones and is missing some. The sample holds over 75,000 clones, approximately 90% seen once. This CDR3 contains 13 residues. Per germline, CDR1 SGHNT and CDR2 YYREEE (reference sequence). V lost 5 bases and J lost 0, with 8 bases in between. The sample in question was CD4+ or CD8+ T cells sorted from blood, obtained in a trial of the OX40 agonist ivuxolimab. The sequence came from an adult with an advanced solid tumor such as melanoma, head and neck, liver or kidney cancer. V usage is TRBV5-4 and J usage is TRBJ1-1; D might be TRBD1 (5 bases). The CDR3, as DNA: TGTGCCAGCAGGGGGCCTTTGAACACTGAAGCTTTCTTT. Its translation: CASRGPLNTEAFF.